These 12 T cell receptor beta chains share one sample of origin, sequenced in a study of identifying expanded T cells in peripheral blood. Produced via immunoSEQ multiplex PCR; TCRdb's table is partial and in-frame only. In the table there are more than 80,000 clones, more than 70% of which are singletons. The sample taken for sequencing was blood. These receptor sequences come from a person between 18 and 70 years old in good health.

The chain recombines TRBV19 with TRBJ2-2; D unclear. The CDR3 sequence is 13 residues long. Germline CDR1 is LNHDA and CDR2 is SQIVND (reference sequence). Deletions cut 3 bases from V and 1 base from J, with 3 bases between. The CDR3 DNA reads as TGTGCCAGTAGTATCCAGAACACCGGGGAGCTGTTTTTT. Amino acid sequence: CASSIQNTGELFF.

The chain uses TRBV2 and TRBJ1-4; D may be TRBD1 (5 bases). The germline gives CDR1 SNHLY, CDR2 FYNNEI. V was clipped by 6 bases and J by 4 bases, with 12 bases between them. The CDR3 spans 14 residues. The CDR3: CASSSRDVNEKLFF. The CDR3 DNA is TGTGCCAGCAGCTCCCGGGACGTTAATGAAAAACTGTTTTTT.

The chain carries TRBV21-1 and TRBJ2-6; the table assigns TRBD2, which was not confirmed against the DNA. TRBV21-1 is a pseudogene. The CDR3 runs 18 residues. The CDR3 DNA reads as TGTGCCAGCAGCTCGAGGGTCCTTCTGCACTCTGGGGCCAACGTCCTGACTTTC. Amino acid sequence: CASSSRVLLHSGANVLTF.

V gene TRBV27 combines with J gene TRBJ1-4, with 8 nucleotides matching TRBD1. CDR1 and CDR2 (germline): MNHEY, SMNVEV (reference sequence). CDR3 size: 17 residues. J lost 8 bases, V lost 2 bases, and 13 bases had no gene match. CDR3 residues: CASSLTSSRTGLEKLFF. The DNA of the CDR3 is TGTGCCAGCAGTTTAACTTCATCCCGGACAGGGCTAGAAAAACTGTTTTTT. Full variable domain (rest looked up from reference TRBV27 and TRBJ1-4): EAQVTQNPRYLITVTGKKLTVTCSQNMNHEYMSWYRQDPGLGLRQIYYSMNVEVTDKGDVPEGYKVSRKEKRNFPLILESPSPNQTSLYFCASSLTSSRTGLEKLFFGSGTQLSVL.

This chain links TRBV28 with TRBJ2-5; 10 nucleotides agree with TRBD2. Germline V CDR1 and CDR2: MDHEN, SYDVKM. Trimming at V came to 4 bases and at J to 5 bases, leaving 10 bases not matched to a gene. This CDR3 has 16 residues. Here the CDR3 reads CASSSPKREGWETQYF. The DNA of the CDR3 is TGTGCCAGCAGTTCCCCAAAGCGGGAGGGTTGGGAGACCCAGTACTTC.

This rearrangement joins TRBV2 to TRBJ1-6; D may be TRBD1 (6 bases). This CDR3 has 13 amino acids. V was trimmed by 8 bases and J by 8 bases, leaving 13 bases between them. Germline CDR1 is SNHLY and CDR2 is FYNNEI. CDR3 sequence reads: CASGTGLDSPLHF. The DNA of the CDR3 is TGTGCCAGCGGCACAGGGCTTGATTCACCCCTCCACTTT.

The V gene is TRBV10-1, the J gene TRBJ1-1; D not resolved. With 4 bases removed from V and 1 base from J, the gap between germline ends came to 7 bases. CDR3 length: 13 residues. CDR1 is WNHNN and CDR2 is SYGVQD in the germline V gene (reference sequence). The CDR3 DNA reads as TGCGCCAGCAGTGTAGCGGAGAACACTGAAGCTTTCTTT. It encodes CASSVAENTEAFF.

The V gene is TRBV18, the J gene TRBJ1-1; perhaps TRBD1 as D (6 bases). This CDR3 is built from 15 residues. Germline loops: CDR1 KGHSH, CDR2 LQKENI. V shed 2 bases and J shed 5 bases, with 15 bases lying between them. CDR3 sequence (DNA): TGTGCCAGCTCACCAGCTTCAATGGGGGCGACTGAAGCTTTCTTT. This encodes CASSPASMGATEAFF.

The chain couples TRBV20-1 to TRBJ1-1; D ambiguous. This CDR3 is built from 11 residues. With 1 base removed from V and 4 bases from J, the gap between germline ends came to 4 bases. Per germline, CDR1 DFQATT and CDR2 SNEGSKA (reference sequence). In nucleotides, the CDR3 is TGCAGTGCTAGAGGGGCCACTGAAGCTTTCTTT. Amino acids: CSARGATEAFF.

V usage is TRBV5-5 and J usage is TRBJ1-1; D ambiguous. Germline V gives CDR1 SGHKS, CDR2 YYEKEE (reference sequence). V lost 4 bases to trimming and J lost 3 bases, with 16 bases between them. This CDR3 spans 15 amino acids. CDR3 nucleotide sequence: TGTGCCAGCAGCCTCGTGACCCTGTGGGACACTGAAGCTTTCTTT. Translated, it gives CASSLVTLWDTEAFF.

CDR3 sequence (DNA): TGTGCCATCAGTGCAGTAGGACAGGGCGGAACTGAAGCTTTCTTT. It encodes CAISAVGQGGTEAFF. The chain uses TRBV10-3 and TRBJ1-1, with 8 bases matching TRBD1. Germline CDR1 ENHRY, CDR2 SYGVKD. There are 15 residues in the CDR3. V was pared by 4 bases and J by 5 bases, with 9 bases of the junction left unmatched.

This rearrangement joins TRBV4-3 to TRBJ2-1; maybe TRBD2 (6 bases). The V gene's germline CDR1 is LGHNA and CDR2 YSLEER. V was shortened by 0 bases and J by 3 bases, with 9 bases between the two germline ends. The CDR3 is 15 residues long. The CDR3 DNA reads TGCGCCAGCAGCCAAGATAGCGGAGGCTACAATGAGCAGTTCTTC. Protein sequence: CASSQDSGGYNEQFF.